This TCR beta chain emerged from a study of blood T cell repertoires in COVID-19. Study details: COVID-19 samples from acute and convalescent phases originated in the United States, Italy and Spain. Sources were T cells, B-cell-depleted T cells, or PBMCs; the material itself was cDNA or gDNA.

Study processing details: How many nucleated cells were present was estimated from reference gene primer amplification. TCRdb keeps only in-frame clones here, not all; method: immunoSEQ multiplex PCR. That table is the source of V, J and clone size, and D and trimming were worked out from the DNA. This sample has fewer than 45,000 clones; around 90% occur once, and the top ten carry under 30%. From germline, CDR1 is SGHRS and CDR2 YFSETQ. Trimming removed 4 bases from V and 4 bases from J; junction bases left unmatched: 8. The CDR3 sequence is 16 residues long. The chain recombines TRBV5-1 with TRBJ2-3; 11 bases are a match to TRBD2. Material for sequencing was peripheral blood. This clonotype was sampled from a man in his sixties with active or convalescent COVID-19. CDR3 region: CASSPQTSGTADTQYF. The CDR3 bases are TGCGCCAGCAGCCCCCAGACTAGCGGGACGGCAGATACGCAGTATTTT.